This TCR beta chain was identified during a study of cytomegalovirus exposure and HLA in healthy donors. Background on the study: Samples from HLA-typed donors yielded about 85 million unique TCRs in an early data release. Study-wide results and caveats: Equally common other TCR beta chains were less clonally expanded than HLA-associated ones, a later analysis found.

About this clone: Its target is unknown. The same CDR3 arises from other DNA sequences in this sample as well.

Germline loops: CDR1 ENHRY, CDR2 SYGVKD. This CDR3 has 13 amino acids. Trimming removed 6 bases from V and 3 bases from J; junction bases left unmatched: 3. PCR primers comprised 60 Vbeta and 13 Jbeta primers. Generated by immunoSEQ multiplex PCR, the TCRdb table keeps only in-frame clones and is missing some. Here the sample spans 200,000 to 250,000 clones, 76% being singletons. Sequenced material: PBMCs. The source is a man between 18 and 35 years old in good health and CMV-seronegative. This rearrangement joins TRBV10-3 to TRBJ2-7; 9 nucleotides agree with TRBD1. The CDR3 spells CAISETGGYEQYF. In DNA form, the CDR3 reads TGTGCCATCAGCGAGACAGGGGGCTACGAGCAGTACTTC.